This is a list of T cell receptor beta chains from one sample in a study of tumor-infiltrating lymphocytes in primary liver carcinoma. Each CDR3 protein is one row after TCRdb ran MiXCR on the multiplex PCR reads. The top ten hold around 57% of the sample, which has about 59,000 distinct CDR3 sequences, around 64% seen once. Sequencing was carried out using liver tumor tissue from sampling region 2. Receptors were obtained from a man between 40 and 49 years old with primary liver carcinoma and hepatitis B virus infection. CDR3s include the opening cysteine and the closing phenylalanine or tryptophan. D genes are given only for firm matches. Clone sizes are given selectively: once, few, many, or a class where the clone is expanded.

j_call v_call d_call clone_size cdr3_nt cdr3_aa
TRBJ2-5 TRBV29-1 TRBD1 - TGCATCGTGCCGGTGGGGACAGGGGGCCTAGGAGAGACCCATTACTTC CIVPVGTGGLGETHYF
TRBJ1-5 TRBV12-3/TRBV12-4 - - TGTGTTAGCAGTTTTGGGCAGGGAAGCAATCAGCCCCAGCATTTT CVSSFGQGSNQPQHF
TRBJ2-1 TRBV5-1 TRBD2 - TGCGCCAGCAGCCCCGACAGGCGATCGGCTAGCGGGAGCTCCTACAATGAGCAGTTCTTC CASSPDRRSASGSSYNEQFF
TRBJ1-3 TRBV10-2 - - TGCGCAAGCAAGGCCTCTGGAAACACCATATATTTT CASKASGNTIYF
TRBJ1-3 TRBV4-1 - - TGCGCCAGCAGCCAATTGGAGACCATATATTTT CASSQLETIYF
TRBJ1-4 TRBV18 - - TGTGCCAGCTCACCTACCTGGGACGGAAAAGATAATGAAAAACTGTTTTTT CASSPTWDGKDNEKLFF
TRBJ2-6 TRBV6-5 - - TGTGCCAGCAGTCGAGACTGTGGGGCCAACGTCCTGACTTTC CASSRDCGANVLTF
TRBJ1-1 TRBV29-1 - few TGCATCGTTGGATCCGGGTGGGGTAAGAATACTGAAGCTCTCTTT CIVGSGWGKNTEALF
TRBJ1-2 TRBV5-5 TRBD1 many TGTGCCAGCAGTCGGACAGGGACCTATCGCTACACCTTC CASSRTGTYRYTF
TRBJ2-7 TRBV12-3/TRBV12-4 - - TGTGTCAGCAGTATGGGGATAGGGGGGTCCTATGAGCAGTACTTC CVSSMGIGGSYEQYF
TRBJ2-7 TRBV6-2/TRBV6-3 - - TGTGTCGCCGACGCGGCCTCCGGCCCCCTTGGCGAGCAGTACTTC CVADAASGPLGEQYF
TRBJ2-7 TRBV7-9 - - TGTGCCAGCAGCGGCTGGACTAACGGGAACCAGTATCCCTACGAGCAGTACTTC CASSGWTNGNQYPYEQYF
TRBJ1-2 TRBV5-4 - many TGTGCCAGCAGCTTTGTGTGGGACTATGGCTACACCTTC CASSFVWDYGYTF
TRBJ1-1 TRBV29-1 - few TGCAGCGTTGGAATTTCAGGTTTCATGAACACTGAAGCTTTCTTT CSVGISGFMNTEAFF
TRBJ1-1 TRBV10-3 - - TGTGCCACCAGTGCAGTGACTGAAGTTTTCTTT CATSAVTEVFF
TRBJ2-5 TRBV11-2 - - TGTGCCAGCAGTCCTAGCCCAATCCAGGGTACTGGGCGGGAGACCCAGTACTTC CASSPSPIQGTGRETQYF
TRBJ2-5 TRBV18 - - TGTGCCAGCTCACCTGGGACCCAAGAGATCCAGTACTTC CASSPGTQEIQYF
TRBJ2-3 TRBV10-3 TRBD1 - TGTGCCATCAGTACCGGGACAGAAACTAACACAGATACGCAGTATTTT CAISTGTETNTDTQYF
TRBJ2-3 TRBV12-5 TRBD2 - TGTGCTAGTGGCCCGCGGGAGTTCAGCACAGATATGCAGTATTTT CASGPREFSTDMQYF
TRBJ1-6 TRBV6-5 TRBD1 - TGTGCCGGCAGTGGGACAGGAGATTCACCCCTCCACTTT CAGSGTGDSPLHF
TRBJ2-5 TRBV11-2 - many TGTGCCAGCAGCCCTAGCTCAATCCAGGGTACTGGGCGGGAGACCCAGTACTTC CASSPSSIQGTGRETQYF
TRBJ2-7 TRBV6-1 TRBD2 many TGTGCCAGCAGTGAAGGGGCCGGCGGGGGTAACGTGTACGAGCAGTACTTC CASSEGAGGGNVYEQYF
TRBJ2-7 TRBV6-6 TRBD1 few TGTGCCAGCAATTATTCCGACAGGGTCGAGCAGTACTTC CASNYSDRVEQYF
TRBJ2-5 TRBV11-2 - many TGTGCCAGCAGCTTAGAGGAAAGGGCCCAGTACTTC CASSLEERAQYF
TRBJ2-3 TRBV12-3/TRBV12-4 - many TGTGCCATTCGGAGCACAGATACGCAGTATTTT CAIRSTDTQYF
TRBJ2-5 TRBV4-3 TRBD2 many TGCGCCAGCAGCCAAACGACTAGCGGAGAGACCCAGTACTTC CASSQTTSGETQYF